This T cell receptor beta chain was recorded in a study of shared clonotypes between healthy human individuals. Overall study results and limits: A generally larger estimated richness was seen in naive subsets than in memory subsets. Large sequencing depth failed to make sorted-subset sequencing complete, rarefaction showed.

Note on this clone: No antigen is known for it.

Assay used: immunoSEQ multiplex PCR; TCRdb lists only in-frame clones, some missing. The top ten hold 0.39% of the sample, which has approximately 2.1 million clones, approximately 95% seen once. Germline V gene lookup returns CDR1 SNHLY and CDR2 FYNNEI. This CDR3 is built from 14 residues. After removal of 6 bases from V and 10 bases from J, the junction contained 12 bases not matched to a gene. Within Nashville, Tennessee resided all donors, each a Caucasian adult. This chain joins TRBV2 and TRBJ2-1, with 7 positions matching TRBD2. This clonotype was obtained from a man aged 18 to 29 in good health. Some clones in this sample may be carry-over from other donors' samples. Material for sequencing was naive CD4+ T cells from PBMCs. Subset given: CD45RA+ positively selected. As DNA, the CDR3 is TGTGCCAGCAGGGGGACTTCTAGCGGCGGGGAGCAGTTCTTC. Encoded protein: CASRGTSSGGEQFF.